These 9 T cell receptor beta chains were all obtained from the same sample, sequenced in a study of T cell clonality in common variable immunodeficiency. Measured with immunoSEQ multiplex PCR; TCRdb has only the in-frame clones, and not every one. This sample has around 55,000 clones, each found more than once. Sequencing was performed on peripheral blood mononuclear cells. The origin of the receptors is a person between 18 and 75 years old in good health.

This clone was seen many times. The sequenced fragment ends 3 residues before the CDR3 boundary, so the rest is inferred from the germline J gene. The V call is TRBV29-1, the J call TRBJ1-1; tentatively, D is TRBD1 (5 bases). Germline-derived CDR1 and CDR2 are SQVTM and ANQGSEA. The CDR3 runs 13 residues. V was shortened by 7 bases and J by 3 bases, with 15 bases between the two germline ends. The CDR3 bases that were read are TGCAGCGCAGGTTCAGGGTTGGACACTGAA. Amino acid sequence: CSAGSGLDTE. The entire CDR3 is CSAGSGLDTEAFF.

This clone appeared many times. Relative to the germline gene, one junction end is altered; a read error may explain this. Coverage ceases 3 residues before the CDR3 finishes, and the germline J gene fills in the end. This rearrangement joins TRBV4-2 to TRBJ2-2; 8 bases match TRBD1. CDR3 length equals 16 residues. Germline V gives CDR1 LGHNA, CDR2 YNFKEQ. CDR3 region: CASSRLDRGETGELFF. The CDR3 bases that were read are TGCGCCAGCAGCCGCCTCGACAGGGGCGAGACCGGGGAG.

This clone was detected many times. The missing CDR3 end, 3 residues past where the read stops, is filled in from the germline J gene. In the same sample, other DNA sequences code for this CDR3. The V call is TRBV6-2 or TRBV6-3, the J call TRBJ2-2, with 10 nucleotides matching TRBD1. The CDR3 is 15 amino acids. The J segment lost 6 bases and the V segment lost 9 bases, leaving 10 bases of the junction unmatched. Germline V gives CDR1 MNHEY, CDR2 SVGEGT. The CDR3 loop is CASRRGTGVAGELFF. The part of the CDR3 DNA that was read is TGTGCCAGTCGGAGAGGGACAGGGGTCGCCGGGGAG.

Ten or more counts support this clone. One junction end disagrees with the germline gene, perhaps due to a read error. The read ends 3 residues before the CDR3 terminus; that terminus is restored from the germline J gene. This chain uses TRBV11-2 with TRBJ2-3; 10 bases align to TRBD2. CDR3 length: 15 residues. Germline-derived CDR1 and CDR2 are SGHAT and FQNNGV. CDR3 residues: CASSVERGGIDTQYF. Partial CDR3 DNA: TGTGCCAGCAGCGTAGAGCGGGGGGGTATCGATACG. The full variable domain, completed using reference TRBV11-2 and TRBJ2-3, is EAGVAQSPRYKIIEKRQSVAFWCNPISGHATLYWYQQILGQGPKLLIQFQNNGVVDDSQLPKDRFSAERLKGVDSTLKIQPAKLEDSAVYLCASSVERGGIDTQYFGPGTRLTVL.

This clone was picked up many times. The read terminates 3 residues before the CDR3 end, so the remaining end is supplied by the germline J gene. The V call is TRBV7-2, the J call TRBJ1-6; possibly TRBD1 for D (6 bases). Per the germline V gene, CDR1 is SGHTA and CDR2 is FQGNSA. CDR3 length: 15 amino acids. V lost 5 bases and J 7 bases, leaving 15 bases between the germline ends. The CDR3 is CASSPTLTGNSPLHF. CDR3 bases read: TGTGCCAGCAGCCCGACCCTCACAGGGAATTCACCC.

This clone showed up many times. From the germline J gene comes the end of the CDR3, since the read stops 3 residues before it. The chain employs TRBV29-1 and TRBJ1-1, with no clear D. Germline-derived CDR1 and CDR2 are SQVTM and ANQGSEA. This CDR3 contains 13 residues. V was cut by 6 bases and J by 1 base, with 12 bases left in between. The DNA read from the CDR3 is TGCAGCGTATCGGCGGACTGGAACACTGAA. It is translated as CSVSADWNTE. The complete CDR3 sequence is CSVSADWNTEAFF.

This clone was observed a few times. The CDR3 is cut off 3 residues early in the read; its end comes from the germline J gene. The rearrangement uses TRBV19 and TRBJ1-4; tentatively, D is TRBD1 (5 bases). Germline V gene sequence: CDR1 LNHDA, CDR2 SQIVND (reference sequence). This CDR3 region has 18 residues. CDR3 DNA (partial): TGTGCCAGTAGTAAGGACGTCGGGGGGGTAAGCATCGGCTCACCA. This gives the protein CASSKDVGGVSIGSP. The whole CDR3 protein reads CASSKDVGGVSIGSPLFF.

The sample holds many counts of this clone. The CDR3 is cut off 3 residues early in the read; its end comes from the germline J gene. J is TRBJ2-1 and V is TRBV20-1, with 7 bases identical to TRBD2. Germline values: CDR1 DFQATT, CDR2 SNEGSKA (reference sequence). J gave up 0 bases and V 8 bases, and 4 bases lay outside the gene matches. The CDR3 has 13 amino acids. CDR3 bases read: TGCAGTACGGGACTACCCTCCTACAATGAG. Protein sequence: CSTGLPSYNE. The full-length CDR3 reads as CSTGLPSYNEQFF.

Only a few counts were recorded for this clone. Read coverage stops 3 residues before the CDR3 terminus; the germline J gene supplies the remainder. The chain has TRBV7-6 and TRBJ1-2, with TRBD1 as a possible D gene (5 bases). CDR1 is SGHVS, CDR2 FNYEAQ, per germline. The CDR3 is 13 residues long. This chain's CDR3 is CASSSWGTDTYTF. The sequenced part of the CDR3 DNA is TGTGCCAGCAGTAGCTGGGGCACAGATACC.